This TCR beta chain was sequenced for a study of T cells in Graves' hyperthyroidism and ophthalmopathy. Overall study: Specimen type is peripheral blood, collected at initial diagnosis prior to any treatment. Study-level points and caveats: The model foresaw ophthalmopathy a median around 6 months prior to onset.

It was RNA transcripts that yielded the amplified TCR beta CDR3 regions. HTBI primers were used for first-round RT-PCR of the TCR CDR3. TCRdb itself ran the multiplex PCR reads through MiXCR, one entry per CDR3 protein. This sample has approximately 330,000 distinct CDR3 sequences, with 15% to 20% found just once. CDR1 and CDR2 from the germline V gene are SSHAT and FNYEAQ (reference sequence). CDR3 length equals 13 residues. Note on this clonotype: Its target is not known. Its ends do not fully match the called genes, so a read error is possible.

The PBMCs were taken from over 9.5 ml of fresh peripheral blood. The source of this sequence is a woman between 45 and 60 years old with Graves' hyperthyroidism. This rearrangement joins TRBV7-7 to TRBJ2-5; the D is unclear. Sequenced material: blood. In DNA, the CDR3 is TGTGCTAGCAGCACCCTGTGCCGTGAGACCCAGTACTTC. Protein sequence: CASSTLCRETQYF.